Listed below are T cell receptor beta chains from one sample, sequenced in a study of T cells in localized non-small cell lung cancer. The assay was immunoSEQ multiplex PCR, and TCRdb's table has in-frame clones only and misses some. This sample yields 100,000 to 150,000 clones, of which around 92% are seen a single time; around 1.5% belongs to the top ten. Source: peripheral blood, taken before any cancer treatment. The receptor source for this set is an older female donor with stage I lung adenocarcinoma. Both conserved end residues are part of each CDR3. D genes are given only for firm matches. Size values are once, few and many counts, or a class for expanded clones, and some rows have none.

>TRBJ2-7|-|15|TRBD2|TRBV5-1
TGCGCCAGCAGCTCCCGGGCAAGCGGGAGCTACGAGCAGTACTTC
CASSSRASGSYEQYF
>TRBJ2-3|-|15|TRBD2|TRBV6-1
TGTGCCAGCAGTGCTCTAGCGGGCCGCACAGATACGCAGTATTTT
CASSALAGRTDTQYF
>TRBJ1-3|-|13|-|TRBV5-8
TGTGCCAGCAGCAAGACAGTTTTCGGCACCATATATTTT
CASSKTVFGTIYF
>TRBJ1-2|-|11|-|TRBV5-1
TGCGCCAGCAGAGGCGACTATGGCTACACCTTC
CASRGDYGYTF
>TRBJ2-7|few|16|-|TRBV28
TGTGCCAGCAGTACCGTGCGAGGACTGGTCTCCTACGAGCAGTACTTC
CASSTVRGLVSYEQYF
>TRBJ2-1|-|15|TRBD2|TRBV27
TGTGCCAGCAGTTTGAGTGGCGGGAGGGCCGGTGAGCAGTTCTTC
CASSLSGGRAGEQFF
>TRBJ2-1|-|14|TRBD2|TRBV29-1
TGCAGCGTTGAATGGCTAGCGGATATCAATGAGCAGTTCTTC
CSVEWLADINEQFF
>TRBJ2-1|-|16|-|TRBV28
TGTGCCAGCAGTGCATTGAGACTAGGAGGGTACAATGAGCAGTTCTTC
CASSALRLGGYNEQFF
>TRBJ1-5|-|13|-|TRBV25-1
TGTGCCAGCAGTGGTAGGGGCAATCAGCCCCAGCATTTT
CASSGRGNQPQHF
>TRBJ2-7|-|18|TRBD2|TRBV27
TGTGCCAGCAGCCCCGGGACAATGGCGGGAGGGCCGGGGCGCGAGCAGTACTTC
CASSPGTMAGGPGREQYF
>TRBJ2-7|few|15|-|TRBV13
TGTGCCAGCAGCGGAGGGACGGGGATCCCCTACGAGCAGTACTTC
CASSGGTGIPYEQYF
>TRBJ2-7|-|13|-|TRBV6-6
TGTGCCAGCAGTTACCCAAGCGGGTACGAGCAGTACTTC
CASSYPSGYEQYF
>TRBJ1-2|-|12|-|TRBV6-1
TGTGCCAGCAGTGAAGCGCGGCAGCCGATCACCTTC
CASSEARQPITF
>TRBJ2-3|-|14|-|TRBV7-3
TGTGCCAGCAGCTGGAGGGGAAGTACAGATACGCAGTATTTT
CASSWRGSTDTQYF
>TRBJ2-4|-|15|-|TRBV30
TGTGCCTGGAGTGTAAAGGGACAAGCCAAAAACATTCAGTACTTC
CAWSVKGQAKNIQYF
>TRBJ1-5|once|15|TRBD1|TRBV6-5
TGTGCCAGCAGTTACCGGACAGGATTAAATCAGCCCCAGCATTTT
CASSYRTGLNQPQHF
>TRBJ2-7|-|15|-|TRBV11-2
TGTGCCAGCAGCTACTCCCGGGACTCTTACTACGAGCAGTACTTC
CASSYSRDSYYEQYF
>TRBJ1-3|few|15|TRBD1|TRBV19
TGTGCCAGTAGTGCGGACAGGGTTACTGGAAACACCATATATTTT
CASSADRVTGNTIYF
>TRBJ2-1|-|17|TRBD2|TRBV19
TGTGCCAGTAGTACATCGGGACTATCAAGCTCCTACAATGAGCAGTTCTTC
CASSTSGLSSSYNEQFF
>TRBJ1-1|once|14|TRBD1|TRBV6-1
TGTGCCAGCAGATTGGACAGGGCAGAAACTGAAGCTTTCTTT
CASRLDRAETEAFF
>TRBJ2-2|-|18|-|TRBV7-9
TGTGCCAGCAGCTCCCCCGATCCCACCTTAACGAACACCGGGGAGCTGTTTTTT
CASSSPDPTLTNTGELFF
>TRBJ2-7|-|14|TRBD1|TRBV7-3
TGTGCCAGCAGCTCCGGGACAGGATACTACGAGCAGTACTTC
CASSSGTGYYEQYF
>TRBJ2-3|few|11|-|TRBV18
TGTGCCAGCTCGCCCGAGGATACGCAGTATTTT
CASSPEDTQYF
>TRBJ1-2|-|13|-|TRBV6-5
TGTGCCAGCAGCCGGGGGGGGGTCTATGGCTACACCTTC
CASSRGGVYGYTF
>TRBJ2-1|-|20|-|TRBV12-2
TGTGCAAGTCGCCAAAACCTACTATGGACTAGCGGGAGGCATAACAATGAGCAGTTCTTC
CASRQNLLWTSGRHNNEQFF
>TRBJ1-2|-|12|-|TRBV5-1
TGCGCCAGCAGCTCCCGAGGGCTTCAGCGGGCCTTC
CASSSRGLQRAF
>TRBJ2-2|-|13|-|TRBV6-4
TGTGCCAGCGGGATGTCGGACACCGGGGAGCTGTTTTTT
CASGMSDTGELFF
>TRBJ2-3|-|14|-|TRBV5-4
TGTGCCAGCAGCACCACTAGGAGGGCAGATACGCAGTATTTT
CASSTTRRADTQYF